The 2 T cell receptor beta chains listed next were all sequenced from one sample in a study of T cells in Graves' hyperthyroidism and ophthalmopathy. Amplified TCR beta CDR3 regions derived from RNA transcripts. With the HTBI primer set, the TCR CDR3 went through a first round of RT-PCR. A single record per CDR3 protein comes from TCRdb applying MiXCR to the multiplex PCR reads. The sample holds under 600,000 distinct CDR3 sequences, approximately 15% seen once. The material sequenced was blood. These receptors were obtained from a woman aged 40 to 49 with Graves' ophthalmopathy.

In this sample, this clonotype turned up many times. The gene calls are TRBV2 and TRBJ2-3, with a possible D match to TRBD2 (7 bases). The germline V gene has CDR1 SNHLY and CDR2 FYNNEI. Trimming removed 6 bases at V and 2 bases at J, with 15 bases between. This CDR3 is 15 amino acids long. CDR3 amino acids: CASRRGGGSTDTQYF. Written as DNA, the CDR3 is TGTGCCAGCAGGAGGGGGGGAGGGTCCACAGATACGCAGTATTTT.

The genes are TRBV6-2 or TRBV6-3 and TRBJ1-1; D is unresolved. Trimming removed 5 bases from V and 3 bases from J, with 13 bases in between. The CDR3 extends over 14 amino acids. Per the germline V gene, CDR1 is MNHEY and CDR2 is SVGEGT. CDR3 sequence reads: CASSTTVTHTEAFF. CDR3 DNA: TGTGCCAGCAGTACCACCGTCACCCACACTGAAGCTTTCTTT.